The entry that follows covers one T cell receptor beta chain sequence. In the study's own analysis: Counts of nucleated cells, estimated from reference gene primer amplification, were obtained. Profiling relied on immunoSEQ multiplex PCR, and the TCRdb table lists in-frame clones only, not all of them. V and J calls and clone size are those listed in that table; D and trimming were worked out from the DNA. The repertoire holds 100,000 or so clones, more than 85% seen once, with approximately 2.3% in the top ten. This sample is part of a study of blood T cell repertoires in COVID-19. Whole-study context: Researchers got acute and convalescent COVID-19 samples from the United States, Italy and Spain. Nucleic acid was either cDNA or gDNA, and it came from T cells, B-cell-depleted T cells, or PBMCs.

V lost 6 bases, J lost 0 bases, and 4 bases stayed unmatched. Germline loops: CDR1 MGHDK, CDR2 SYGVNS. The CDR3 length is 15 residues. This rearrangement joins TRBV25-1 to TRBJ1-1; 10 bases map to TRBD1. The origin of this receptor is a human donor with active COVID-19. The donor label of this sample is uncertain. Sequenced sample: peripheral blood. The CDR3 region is CASRGTGEVNTEAFF. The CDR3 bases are TGTGCCAGCAGGGGGACAGGGGAGGTGAACACTGAAGCTTTCTTT.